The sequence of this TCR beta chain was determined in a study of blood T cell repertoires in COVID-19. Across the study: Material from acute and convalescent COVID-19 was sourced from the United States, Italy and Spain.

Study processing details: Estimated nucleated cell counts came from reference gene primer amplification. Generated by immunoSEQ multiplex PCR, the TCRdb table keeps only in-frame clones and is missing some. The D gene and trimming were derived from the DNA, and the V and J assignments and clone size from that table. Of about 12,000 clones in the sample, around 70% were seen once. Seattle's cohort entered during active infection and was followed longitudinally. CDR3 length: 12 amino acids. Germline CDR1 SGHNT, CDR2 YYREEE (reference sequence). With 0 bases removed from V and 6 bases from J, the gap between germline ends came to 3 bases.

The chain is built from TRBV5-4 and TRBJ2-2; D call uncertain. This TCR derives from a man between 60 and 75 years old with COVID-19, enrolled during active disease. The sample consisted of peripheral blood. As DNA, the CDR3 is TGTGCCAGCAGCTTGGTATCCGGGGAGCTGTTTTTT. Translation: CASSLVSGELFF.